This TCR beta chain was observed in a study of shared clonotypes between healthy human individuals. Study observations and caveats: Researchers found naive subsets generally carried larger estimated richness than memory subsets.

Recent vaccinations or acute infections were absent in the healthy HIV-negative adult donors. CD4+ cells underwent separation, giving CD45RA+ naive and CD45RA-negative memory subsets. As to this clone: The target antigen is unknown.

Germline values: CDR1 SGHDN, CDR2 FVKESK. V was clipped by 4 bases and J by 2 bases, with 7 bases between them. CDR3 length equals 13 residues. Method: immunoSEQ multiplex PCR; TCRdb's copy keeps in-frame clones and lacks some. The data hold roughly 1,600,000 clones, with roughly 98.5% observed a single time. V gene TRBV14 combines with J gene TRBJ2-3; D gene uncertain. Source material: naive CD4+ T cells sorted from blood. Subset specified: CD45RA+ positively selected. The receptor was isolated from a man between 25 and 39 years old in good health. In nucleotides, the CDR3 is TGTGCCAGCAGCCGAAGGTCCACAGATACGCAGTATTTT. Protein product: CASSRRSTDTQYF.